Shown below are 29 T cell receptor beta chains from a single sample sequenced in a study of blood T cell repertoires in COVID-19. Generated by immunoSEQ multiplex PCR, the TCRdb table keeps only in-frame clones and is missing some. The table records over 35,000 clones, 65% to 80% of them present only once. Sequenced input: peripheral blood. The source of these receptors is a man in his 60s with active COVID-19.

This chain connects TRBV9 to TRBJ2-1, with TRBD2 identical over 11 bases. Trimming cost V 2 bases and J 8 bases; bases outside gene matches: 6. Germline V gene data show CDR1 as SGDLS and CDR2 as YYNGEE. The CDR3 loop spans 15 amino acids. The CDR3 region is CASSVLAGGGDEQFF. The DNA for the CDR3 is TGTGCCAGCAGCGTCCTAGCGGGAGGTGGGGATGAGCAGTTCTTC.

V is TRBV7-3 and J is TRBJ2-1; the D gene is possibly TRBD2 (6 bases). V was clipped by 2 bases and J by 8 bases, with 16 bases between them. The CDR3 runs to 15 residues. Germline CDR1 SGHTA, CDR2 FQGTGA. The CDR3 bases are TGTGCCAGCAGCTTAGAAGGCGTTAGGGAGGATGAGCAGTTCTTC. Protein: CASSLEGVREDEQFF.

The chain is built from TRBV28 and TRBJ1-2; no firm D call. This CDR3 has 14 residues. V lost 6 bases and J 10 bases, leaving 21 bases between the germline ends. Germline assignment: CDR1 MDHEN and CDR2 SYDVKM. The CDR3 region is CASSRRSAQRVYTF. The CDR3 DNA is TGTGCCAGCAGCCGGCGGTCGGCTCAGAGAGTCTACACCTTC.

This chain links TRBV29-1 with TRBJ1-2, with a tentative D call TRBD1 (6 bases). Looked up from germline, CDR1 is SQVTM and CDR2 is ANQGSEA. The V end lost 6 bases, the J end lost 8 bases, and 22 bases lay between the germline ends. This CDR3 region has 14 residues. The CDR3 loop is CSVEGRGARVGYTF. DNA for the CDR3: TGCAGCGTCGAGGGTCGGGGGGCGCGGGTCGGCTACACCTTC.

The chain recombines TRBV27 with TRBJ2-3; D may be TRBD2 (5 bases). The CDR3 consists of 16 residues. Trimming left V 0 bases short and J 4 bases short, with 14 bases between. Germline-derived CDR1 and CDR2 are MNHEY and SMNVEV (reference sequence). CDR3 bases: TGTGCCAGCAGTTTATCGCGGGTAGAGTTGGCAGATACGCAGTATTTT. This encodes CASSLSRVELADTQYF.

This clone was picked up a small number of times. The CDR3 sequence is CASTGNREYGYTF. CDR3 nucleotides: TGTGCCAGCACTGGGAACAGGGAATATGGCTACACCTTC. J is TRBJ1-2 and V is TRBV6-5; D possibly corresponds to TRBD1 (6 bases). This CDR3 region has 13 residues. Per the germline V gene, CDR1 is MNHEY and CDR2 is SVGAGI. V lost 7 bases to trimming and J lost 5 bases, with 14 bases between them.

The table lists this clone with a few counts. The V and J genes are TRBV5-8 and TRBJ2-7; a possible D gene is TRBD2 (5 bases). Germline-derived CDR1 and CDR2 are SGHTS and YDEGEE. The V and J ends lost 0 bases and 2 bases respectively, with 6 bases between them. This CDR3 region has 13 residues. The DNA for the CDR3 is TGTGCCAGCAGCTTGGGACTAACCTACGAGCAGTACTTC. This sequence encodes CASSLGLTYEQYF.

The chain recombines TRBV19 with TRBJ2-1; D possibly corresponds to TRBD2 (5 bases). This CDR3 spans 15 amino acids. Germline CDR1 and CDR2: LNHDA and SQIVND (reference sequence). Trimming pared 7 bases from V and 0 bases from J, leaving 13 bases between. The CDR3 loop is CASTRRTGSYNEQFF. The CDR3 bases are TGTGCCAGTACCCGCCGGACTGGCTCCTACAATGAGCAGTTCTTC.

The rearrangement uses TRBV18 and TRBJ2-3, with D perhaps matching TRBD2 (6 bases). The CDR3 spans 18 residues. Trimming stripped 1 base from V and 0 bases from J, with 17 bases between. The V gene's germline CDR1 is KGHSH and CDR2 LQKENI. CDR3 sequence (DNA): TGTGCCAGCTCACCACTTCTAACCGGGACTCCTAGCACAGATACGCAGTATTTT. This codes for CASSPLLTGTPSTDTQYF.

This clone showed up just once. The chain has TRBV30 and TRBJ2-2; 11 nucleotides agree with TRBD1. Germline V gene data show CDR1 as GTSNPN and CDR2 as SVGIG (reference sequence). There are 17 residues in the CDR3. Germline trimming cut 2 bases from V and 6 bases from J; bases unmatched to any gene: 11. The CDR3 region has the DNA TGTGCCTGGAGTCGATGGACAGGGGGCATGGGGGCCGGGGAGCTGTTTTTT. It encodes CAWSRWTGGMGAGELFF.

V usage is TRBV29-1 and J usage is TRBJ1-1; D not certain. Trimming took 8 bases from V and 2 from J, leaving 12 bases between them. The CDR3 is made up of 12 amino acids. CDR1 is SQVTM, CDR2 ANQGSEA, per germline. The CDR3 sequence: CSSIGVNTEAFF. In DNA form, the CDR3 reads TGCAGCTCCATCGGAGTTAACACTGAAGCTTTCTTT.

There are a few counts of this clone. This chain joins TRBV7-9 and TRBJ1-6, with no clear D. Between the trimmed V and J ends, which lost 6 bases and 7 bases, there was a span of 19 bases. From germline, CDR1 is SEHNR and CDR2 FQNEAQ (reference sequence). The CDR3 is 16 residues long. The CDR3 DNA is TGTGCCAGCAGTTCCTCCCGGGGAGGGTACAATTCACCCCTCCACTTT. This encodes CASSSSRGGYNSPLHF.

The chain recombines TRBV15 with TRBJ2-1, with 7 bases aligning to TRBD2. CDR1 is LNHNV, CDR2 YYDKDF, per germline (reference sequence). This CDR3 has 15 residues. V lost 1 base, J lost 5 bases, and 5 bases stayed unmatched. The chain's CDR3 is CATSRGREGHNEQFF. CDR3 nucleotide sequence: TGTGCCACCAGCAGAGGGAGGGAGGGCCACAATGAGCAGTTCTTC.

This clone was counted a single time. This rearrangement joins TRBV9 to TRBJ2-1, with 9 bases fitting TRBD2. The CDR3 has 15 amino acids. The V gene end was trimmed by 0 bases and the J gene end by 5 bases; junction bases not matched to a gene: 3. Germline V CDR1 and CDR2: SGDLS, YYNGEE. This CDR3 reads CASSVGLAGNNEQFF. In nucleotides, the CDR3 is TGTGCCAGCAGCGTAGGTCTAGCGGGAAACAATGAGCAGTTCTTC.

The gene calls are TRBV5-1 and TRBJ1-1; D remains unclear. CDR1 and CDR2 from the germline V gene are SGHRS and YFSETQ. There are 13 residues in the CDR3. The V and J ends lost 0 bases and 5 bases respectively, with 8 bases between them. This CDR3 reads CASSLGQETEAFF. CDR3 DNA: TGCGCCAGCAGCTTGGGGCAGGAAACTGAAGCTTTCTTT.

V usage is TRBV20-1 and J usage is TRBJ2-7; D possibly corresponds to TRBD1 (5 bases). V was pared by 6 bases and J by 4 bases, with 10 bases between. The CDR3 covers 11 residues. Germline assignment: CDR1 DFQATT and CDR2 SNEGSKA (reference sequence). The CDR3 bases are TGCAGTGCCCTCCAGGGATACGAGCAGTACTTC. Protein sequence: CSALQGYEQYF.

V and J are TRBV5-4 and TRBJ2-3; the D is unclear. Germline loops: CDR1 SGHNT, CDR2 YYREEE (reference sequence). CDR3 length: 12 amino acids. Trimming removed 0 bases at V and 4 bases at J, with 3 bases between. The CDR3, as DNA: TGTGCCAGCAGCTTGGTAGCAGATACGCAGTATTTT. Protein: CASSLVADTQYF.

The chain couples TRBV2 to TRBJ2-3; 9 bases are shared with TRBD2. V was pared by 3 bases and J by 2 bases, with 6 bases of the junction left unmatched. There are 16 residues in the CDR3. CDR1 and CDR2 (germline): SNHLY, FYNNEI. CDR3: CASSDRAGGTTDTQYF. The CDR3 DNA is TGTGCCAGCAGTGATCGGGCGGGGGGGACCACAGATACGCAGTATTTT.

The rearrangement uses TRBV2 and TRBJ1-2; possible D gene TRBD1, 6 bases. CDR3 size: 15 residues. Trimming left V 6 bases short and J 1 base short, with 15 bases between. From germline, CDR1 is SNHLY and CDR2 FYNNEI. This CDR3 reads CASSERGTSNYGYTF. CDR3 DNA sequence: TGTGCCAGCAGCGAAAGGGGGACAAGTAACTATGGCTACACCTTC.

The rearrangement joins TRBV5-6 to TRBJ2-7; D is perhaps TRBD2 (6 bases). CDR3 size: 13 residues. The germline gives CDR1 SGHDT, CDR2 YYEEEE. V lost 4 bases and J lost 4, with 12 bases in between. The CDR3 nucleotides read TGTGCCAGCAGCGGATACGGGGGATACGAGCAGTACTTC. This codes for CASSGYGGYEQYF.

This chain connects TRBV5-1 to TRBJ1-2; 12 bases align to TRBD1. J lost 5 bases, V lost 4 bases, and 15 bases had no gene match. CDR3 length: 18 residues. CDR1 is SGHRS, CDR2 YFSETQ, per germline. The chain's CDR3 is CASSPGQGAHQGRYGYTF. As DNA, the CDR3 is TGCGCCAGCAGCCCGGGACAGGGGGCGCATCAGGGTCGATATGGCTACACCTTC. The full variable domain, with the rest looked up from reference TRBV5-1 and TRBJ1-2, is KAGVTQTPRYLIKTRGQQVTLSCSPISGHRSVSWYQQTPGQGLQFLFEYFSETQRNKGNFPGRFSGRQFSNSRSEMNVSTLELGDSALYLCASSPGQGAHQGRYGYTFGSGTRLTVV.

The CDR3 reads CASTSTELNYGYTF. DNA of the CDR3: TGTGCCAGCACTTCGACAGAACTTAACTATGGCTACACCTTC. The rearrangement links TRBV18 to TRBJ1-2, with D perhaps TRBD1 (5 bases). CDR1 KGHSH and CDR2 LQKENI come from the germline V gene. CDR3 length: 14 amino acids. V was clipped by 8 bases and J by 1 base, with 14 bases between them.

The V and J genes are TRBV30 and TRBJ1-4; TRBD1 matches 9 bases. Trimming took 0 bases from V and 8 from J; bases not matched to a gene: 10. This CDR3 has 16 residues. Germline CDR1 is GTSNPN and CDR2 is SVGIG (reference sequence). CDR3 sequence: CAWSVLGQGSKEKLFF. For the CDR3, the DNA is TGTGCCTGGAGTGTATTAGGACAGGGGTCCAAAGAAAAACTGTTTTTT.

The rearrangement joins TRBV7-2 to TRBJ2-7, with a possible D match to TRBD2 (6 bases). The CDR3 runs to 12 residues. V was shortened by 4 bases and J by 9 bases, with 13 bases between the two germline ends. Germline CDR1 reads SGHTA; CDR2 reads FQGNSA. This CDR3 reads CASSSEVGGQYF. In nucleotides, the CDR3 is TGTGCCAGCAGCTCCGAGGTGGGGGGGCAGTACTTC.

The CDR3 nucleotides are TGTGCCAGCAGCCCTAGACAGGGGCCGTTCTTC. It codes for CASSPRQGPFF. The chain recombines TRBV2 with TRBJ2-1; 8 bases are a match to TRBD1. The trim removed 6 bases at V and 15 bases at J, leaving 7 bases unmatched. The CDR3 spans 11 residues. CDR1 and CDR2 (germline): SNHLY, FYNNEI.

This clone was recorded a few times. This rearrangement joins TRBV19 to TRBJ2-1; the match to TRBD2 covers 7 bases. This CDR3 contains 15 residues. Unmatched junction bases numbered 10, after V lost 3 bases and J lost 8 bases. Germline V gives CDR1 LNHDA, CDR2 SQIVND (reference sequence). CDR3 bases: TGTGCCAGTAGTATTGGGGGGAGGGCCTCCGATGAGCAGTTCTTC. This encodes CASSIGGRASDEQFF.

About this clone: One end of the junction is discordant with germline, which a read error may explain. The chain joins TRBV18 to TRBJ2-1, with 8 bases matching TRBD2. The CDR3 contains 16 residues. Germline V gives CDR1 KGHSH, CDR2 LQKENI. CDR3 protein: CASSPRRGGSFNEQFF. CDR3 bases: TGTGCCAGCTCACCTCGACGGGGGGGATCCTTCAATGAGCAGTTCTTC.

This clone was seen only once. CDR3 in amino acids: CASGTGGNTEAFF. CDR3 coding DNA: TGTGCCAGCGGGACAGGGGGGAACACTGAAGCTTTCTTT. The rearrangement links TRBV12-3 or TRBV12-4 to TRBJ1-1; TRBD1 matches 11 bases. The CDR3 sequence is 13 residues long. Losses at the gene ends were 8 bases for V and 1 base for J; bases not matched to a gene: 0.

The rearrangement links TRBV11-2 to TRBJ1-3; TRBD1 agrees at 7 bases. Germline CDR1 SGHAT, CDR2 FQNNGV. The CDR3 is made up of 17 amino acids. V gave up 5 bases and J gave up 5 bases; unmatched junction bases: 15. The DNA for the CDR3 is TGTGCCAGCAGCCGACCACCTACCAGACAGGGAAGAAACACCATATATTTT. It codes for CASSRPPTRQGRNTIYF. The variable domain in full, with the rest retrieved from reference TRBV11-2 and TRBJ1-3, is EAGVAQSPRYKIIEKRQSVAFWCNPISGHATLYWYQQILGQGPKLLIQFQNNGVVDDSQLPKDRFSAERLKGVDSTLKIQPAKLEDSAVYLCASSRPPTRQGRNTIYFGEGSWLTVV.